The source of this TCR beta chain is a study of OX40 agonist ivuxolimab in advanced cancers. The table came from immunoSEQ multiplex PCR; TCRdb's copy has only in-frame clones and leaves some out. The table lists some 70,000 clones, roughly 90% of them singletons. This CDR3 is 14 amino acids long. Germline CDR1 is SGHNT and CDR2 is YENEEA. With 1 base removed from V and 4 bases from J, the gap between germline ends came to 8 bases. The material was CD4+ or CD8+ T cells sorted from blood, obtained in a trial of the OX40 agonist ivuxolimab. This receptor was obtained from an adult with an advanced solid tumor such as melanoma, head and neck, liver or kidney cancer. The rearrangement links TRBV11-3 to TRBJ1-3, with D possibly TRBD1 on 6 matching bases. The CDR3 sequence: CASSLAGDGNTIYF. The CDR3 nucleotides are TGTGCCAGCAGCTTAGCAGGGGACGGAAACACCATATATTTT.